The 17 T cell receptor beta chains presented below share a single source sample, sequenced in a study of OX40 agonist ivuxolimab in advanced cancers. Sequenced by immunoSEQ multiplex PCR; TCRdb stores in-frame clones only, minus some. The sample records about 65,000 clones, around 90% being singletons. Sequenced material: CD4+ or CD8+ T cells sorted from blood, taken in a trial of the OX40 agonist ivuxolimab. The source is an adult with an advanced solid tumor such as melanoma, head and neck, liver or kidney cancer.

J is TRBJ2-2 and V is TRBV18; D not certain. The V gene's germline CDR1 is KGHSH and CDR2 LQKENI. V was shortened by 0 bases and J by 0 bases, with 5 bases between the two germline ends. There are 15 residues in the CDR3. CDR3: CASSPPSANTGELFF. CDR3 coding DNA: TGTGCCAGCTCACCACCATCCGCGAACACCGGGGAGCTGTTTTTT.

The chain recombines TRBV6-5 with TRBJ1-2, with a tentative D call TRBD1 (6 bases). V was shortened by 5 bases and J by 0 bases, with 10 bases between the two germline ends. The CDR3 covers 14 residues. Germline V CDR1 and CDR2: MNHEY, SVGAGI. The CDR3 here is CASSENRANYGYTF. The DNA of the CDR3 is TGTGCCAGCAGTGAAAACAGGGCTAACTATGGCTACACCTTC.

The chain has TRBV27 and TRBJ1-6, with D possibly TRBD1 on 5 matching bases. The length of the CDR3 is 16 residues. In germline, CDR1 is MNHEY, CDR2 SMNVEV (reference sequence). V lost 6 bases and J lost 7, with 19 bases in between. The CDR3 DNA is TGTGCCAGCAGCCCTGCGGCCCGGACACAGAATTCACCCCTCCACTTT. Translation: CASSPAARTQNSPLHF.

This chain connects TRBV7-2 to TRBJ2-3; TRBD2 agrees at 9 bases. The trim removed 5 bases at V and 5 bases at J, leaving 11 bases unmatched. The CDR3 is 16 residues long. The germline CDR1 and CDR2 sequences are SGHTA and FQGNSA. The CDR3 is CASSVSSAGGEDTQYF. CDR3 in DNA: TGTGCCAGCAGCGTCAGTTCAGCGGGGGGTGAAGATACGCAGTATTTT.

This chain connects TRBV7-8 to TRBJ1-2; 11 nucleotides line up with TRBD1. The CDR3 has 14 residues. The junction had 7 bases not matched to a gene; V was cut back by 5 bases and J by 8 bases. CDR1 SGHVS and CDR2 FQNEAQ come from the germline V gene. CDR3 loop: CASSPGQGAKGYTF. CDR3 DNA sequence: TGTGCCAGCAGCCCCGGACAGGGGGCGAAGGGCTACACCTTC.

The J gene is TRBJ2-4, the V gene TRBV21-1. TRBV21-1 is flagged as a pseudogene. The CDR3 extends over 14 amino acids. Here the CDR3 DNA reads TGTGCCAGCAGCAAAGCTGCCGGAAAAAACATTCAGTACTTC. Its translation is CASSKAAGKNIQYF.

The chain carries TRBV7-9 and TRBJ1-1, with D uncertain. This CDR3 is built from 12 residues. Germline loops: CDR1 SEHNR, CDR2 FQNEAQ (reference sequence). Trimming pared 5 bases from V and 4 bases from J, leaving 8 bases between. CDR3 in amino acids: CASSTLGTEAFF. The CDR3 DNA reads TGTGCCAGCAGCACTCTCGGCACTGAAGCTTTCTTT. The full variable domain, with the rest looked up from reference TRBV7-9 and TRBJ1-1, is DTGVSQNPRHKITKRGQNVTFRCDPISEHNRLYWYRQTLGQGPEFLTYFQNEAQLEKSRLLSDRFSAERPKGSFSTLEIQRTEQGDSAMYLCASSTLGTEAFFGQGTRLTVV.

Points on this clone: This sample includes further DNA sequences coding for the same CDR3. The chain recombines TRBV25-1 with TRBJ2-7, with no clear D. V lost 4 bases and J 8 bases, leaving 9 bases between the germline ends. The length of the CDR3 is 11 residues. Per germline, CDR1 MGHDK and CDR2 SYGVNS. CDR3 nucleotide sequence: TGTGCCAGCAGTGGTTCCCAGAAGCAGTACTTC. This codes for CASSGSQKQYF.

The chain recombines TRBV18 with TRBJ2-6; D is possibly TRBD1 (5 bases). Germline CDR1 reads KGHSH; CDR2 reads LQKENI. Trimming took 2 bases from V and 1 from J, leaving 24 bases between them. The CDR3 spans 21 residues. CDR3 DNA sequence: TGTGCCAGCTCACCAGAATCTTTCGCAGGGTCCACCTTTTCTGGGGCCAACGTCCTGACTTTC. It encodes CASSPESFAGSTFSGANVLTF.

V and J are TRBV18 and TRBJ1-2; 8 bases are shared with TRBD1. The CDR3 has 14 amino acids. Germline CDR1 and CDR2: KGHSH and LQKENI. Trimming took 1 base from V and 8 from J; bases not matched to a gene: 6. CDR3 nucleotides: TGTGCCAGCTCACCACAACAGGGGGTAGAAGGCTACACCTTC. Translation: CASSPQQGVEGYTF.

The chain carries TRBV7-6 and TRBJ2-3, with a weak D call TRBD1 (6 bases). The germline V gene encodes CDR1 SGHVS and CDR2 FNYEAQ. This CDR3 comprises 13 residues. The V end was cut by 0 bases, the J end by 6 bases, with 7 bases between. The CDR3 region is CASSLATGDTQYF. The CDR3 region has the DNA TGTGCCAGCAGCTTAGCGACAGGCGATACGCAGTATTTT.

Only one count was recorded for this clone. This sequence joins TRBV2 and TRBJ1-2; no clear D gene. Looked up from germline, CDR1 is SNHLY and CDR2 is FYNNEI. The CDR3 is 14 residues long. Trimming pared 0 bases from V and 5 bases from J, leaving 10 bases between. The CDR3 reads CASSEAGRKYGYTF. The CDR3 DNA reads as TGTGCCAGCAGTGAAGCCGGCAGGAAATATGGCTACACCTTC.

The CDR3 nucleotides read TGTGCCAGCAGCTTACAGGGTAGCGGCCAAGAGACCCAGTACTTC. Its protein product is CASSLQGSGQETQYF. The chain uses TRBV7-2 and TRBJ2-5, with a tentative D call TRBD2 (6 bases). The germline V gene encodes CDR1 SGHTA and CDR2 FQGNSA. Trimming stripped 2 bases from V and 1 base from J, with 11 bases between. This CDR3 has 15 amino acids.

The rearrangement joins TRBV4-1 to TRBJ2-3, with 12 bases that match TRBD1. J gave up 6 bases and V 4 bases, and 8 bases lay outside the gene matches. CDR3 length: 16 residues. Looked up from germline, CDR1 is MGHRA and CDR2 is YSYEKL. Here the CDR3 DNA reads TGCGCCAGCAGCCGGACCGGGACAGGGGGCGCGGATACGCAGTATTTT. Residues: CASSRTGTGGADTQYF.

V gene TRBV6-5 combines with J gene TRBJ1-1; D is possibly TRBD1 (6 bases). V was cut by 5 bases and J by 1 base, with 11 bases left in between. Per the germline V gene, CDR1 is MNHEY and CDR2 is SVGAGI. The length of the CDR3 is 14 residues. CDR3 nucleotide sequence: TGTGCCAGCAGTGCCTGGGACAAGAACACTGAAGCTTTCTTT. This codes for CASSAWDKNTEAFF.

V is TRBV5-1 and J is TRBJ2-7; D remains ambiguous. The CDR3 length is 15 residues. Trimming cost V 0 bases and J 6 bases, with 16 bases left between them. CDR1 SGHRS and CDR2 YFSETQ come from the germline V gene. In nucleotides, the CDR3 is TGCGCCAGCAGCTTGGGTCCAGGCGAGACCCGCGAGCAGTACTTC. Translated, it gives CASSLGPGETREQYF. The entire variable domain, with the rest obtained from reference TRBV5-1 and TRBJ2-7, is as follows: KAGVTQTPRYLIKTRGQQVTLSCSPISGHRSVSWYQQTPGQGLQFLFEYFSETQRNKGNFPGRFSGRQFSNSRSEMNVSTLELGDSALYLCASSLGPGETREQYFGPGTRLTVT.

The count of this clone is one. The same CDR3 can be traced to other DNA sequences in this sample. This chain connects TRBV18 to TRBJ2-7; tentative D call: TRBD1 (6 bases). The germline gives CDR1 KGHSH, CDR2 LQKENI. V was shortened by 6 bases and J by 1 base, with 10 bases between the two germline ends. The CDR3 is 13 amino acids. The CDR3 sequence: CASSPDSSYEQYF. CDR3 DNA: TGTGCCAGCTCGCCGGACAGTTCCTACGAGCAGTACTTC.